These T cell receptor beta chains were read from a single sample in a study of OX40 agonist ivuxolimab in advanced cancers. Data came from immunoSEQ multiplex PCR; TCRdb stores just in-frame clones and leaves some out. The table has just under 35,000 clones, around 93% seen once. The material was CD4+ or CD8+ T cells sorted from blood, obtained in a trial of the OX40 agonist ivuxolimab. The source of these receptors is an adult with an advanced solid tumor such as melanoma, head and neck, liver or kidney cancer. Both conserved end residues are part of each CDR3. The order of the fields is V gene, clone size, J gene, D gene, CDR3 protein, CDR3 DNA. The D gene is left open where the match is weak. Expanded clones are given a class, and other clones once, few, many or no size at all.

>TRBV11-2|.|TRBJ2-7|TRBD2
CASSTRGGTYEQYF
TGTGCCAGCAGCACCCGGGGGGGAACCTACGAGCAGTACTTC
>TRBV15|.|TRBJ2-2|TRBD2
CATSRDKGLAGNTGELFF
TGTGCCACCAGCAGAGACAAAGGACTAGCGGGGAACACCGGGGAGCTGTTTTTT
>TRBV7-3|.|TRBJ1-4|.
CASSPVGSNEKLFF
TGTGCCAGCAGTCCGGTTGGGTCTAATGAAAAACTGTTTTTT
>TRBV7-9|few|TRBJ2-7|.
CASSFNVYEQYF
TGTGCCAGCAGCTTTAACGTCTACGAGCAGTACTTC
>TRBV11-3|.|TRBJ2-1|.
CASSFRDGGGSYNEQFF
TGTGCCAGCAGCTTCCGGGACGGAGGAGGGTCCTACAATGAGCAGTTCTTC
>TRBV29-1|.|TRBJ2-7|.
CSVLKGLGEQYF
TGCAGCGTTCTTAAGGGGCTGGGCGAGCAGTACTTC
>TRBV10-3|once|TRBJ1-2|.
CAISDPDFKNYGYTF
TGTGCCATCAGTGACCCAGACTTTAAAAACTATGGCTACACCTTC
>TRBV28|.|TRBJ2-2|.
CASSRGNTNTGELFF
TGTGCCAGCAGCAGGGGTAATACGAACACCGGGGAGCTGTTTTTT
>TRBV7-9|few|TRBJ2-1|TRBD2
CASSRGKREPNEQFF
TGTGCCAGCAGCCGTGGAAAGCGGGAGCCCAATGAGCAGTTCTTC
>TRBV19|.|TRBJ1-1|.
CASKGLGRGTEAFF
TGTGCCAGTAAAGGTTTGGGTCGGGGCACTGAAGCTTTCTTT
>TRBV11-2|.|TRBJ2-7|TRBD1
CASSLEGQGWSYEQYF
TGTGCCAGCAGCTTGGAAGGACAGGGGTGGTCCTACGAGCAGTACTTC
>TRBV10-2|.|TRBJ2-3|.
CASSRGRETDTQYF
TGCGCCAGCAGTAGGGGACGCGAGACAGATACGCAGTATTTT
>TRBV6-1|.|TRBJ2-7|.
CASQNGQGPYGEQYF
TGTGCCAGCCAAAACGGGCAGGGGCCCTATGGCGAGCAGTACTTC
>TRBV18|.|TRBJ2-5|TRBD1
CASSADRAQETQYF
TGTGCCAGCTCAGCGGACAGGGCCCAAGAGACCCAGTACTTC